These 25 T cell receptor beta chains were sequenced from one sample in a study of blood T cell repertoires in COVID-19. The protocol was immunoSEQ multiplex PCR, while the TCRdb copy is restricted to in-frame clones and leaves out a portion. The top ten hold 1.4% to 1.5% of the sample, which has 50,000 to 75,000 clones, around nine tenths seen once. Material for sequencing was peripheral blood. Source of these receptors: a man in his sixties with acute or convalescent COVID-19.

The CDR3 reads CASRPTTSSGASTDTQYF. CDR3 DNA: TGTGCCAGCAGGCCTACTACCTCTAGCGGGGCTTCCACAGATACGCAGTATTTT. The V and J genes are TRBV28 and TRBJ2-3, with 9 nucleotides matching TRBD2. Looked up from germline, CDR1 is MDHEN and CDR2 is SYDVKM. Trimming cost V 6 bases and J 2 bases; bases outside gene matches: 15. This CDR3 comprises 18 residues.

This chain uses TRBV6-5 with TRBJ1-6; no firm D call. Germline loops: CDR1 MNHEY, CDR2 SVGAGI. The CDR3 runs to 14 residues. V lost 5 bases and J lost 7, with 12 bases in between. The CDR3 protein is CASSTPRSNSPLHF. Here the CDR3 DNA reads TGTGCCAGCAGTACGCCTAGGAGCAATTCACCCCTCCACTTT.

The J gene is TRBJ1-1, the V gene TRBV3-1 (or the pseudogene TRBV3-2), with D perhaps TRBD1 (6 bases). Looked up from germline, CDR1 is LGHDT and CDR2 is YNNKEL (reference sequence). Trimming took 1 base from V and 4 from J, leaving 16 bases between them. The CDR3 is made up of 16 amino acids. CDR3 DNA: TGTGCCAGCAGCCAAGGGCGGGGGCTTATCGGCACTGAAGCTTTCTTT. Translation: CASSQGRGLIGTEAFF.

This sequence joins TRBV7-5 and TRBJ2-1; TRBD2 reflects the table's D call only, with no check against the DNA. TRBV7-5 counts as a pseudogene. This CDR3 is 19 amino acids long. The CDR3 nucleotides are TGTGCCAGAAGCTCCCCCGGGGAAGGGCCCTGGTGCTCCTACAATGAGCAGTTCTTC. It is translated as CARSSPGEGPWCSYNEQFF.

The chain has TRBV11-2 and TRBJ2-6; 7 nucleotides align to TRBD1. Trimming at V came to 0 bases and at J to 0 bases, leaving 8 bases not matched to a gene. The CDR3 is 19 amino acids. Germline lookup yields CDR1 SGHAT and CDR2 FQNNGV. CDR3 residues: CASSLDQDRVYSGANVLTF. The DNA for the CDR3 is TGTGCCAGCAGCTTAGATCAAGACAGGGTGTACTCTGGGGCCAACGTCCTGACTTTC.

This chain uses TRBV7-2 with TRBJ2-3; D gene uncertain. This CDR3 has 13 amino acids. The V gene's germline CDR1 is SGHTA and CDR2 FQGNSA. With 4 bases removed from V and 2 bases from J, the gap between germline ends came to 7 bases. The CDR3 here is CASSSEATDTQYF. Written as DNA, the CDR3 is TGTGCCAGCAGCTCCGAGGCCACAGATACGCAGTATTTT.

This chain connects TRBV30 to TRBJ2-3; 7 bases match TRBD2. The CDR3 contains 16 residues. Germline V CDR1 and CDR2: GTSNPN, SVGIG (reference sequence). The ends lost 3 bases at V and 7 bases at J; junction bases unmatched: 16. The CDR3 is CAWRDVAGVTRNTQYF. The CDR3 nucleotides read TGTGCCTGGAGAGACGTTGCGGGGGTGACTCGGAATACGCAGTATTTT.

This sequence joins TRBV19 and TRBJ1-4; 8 bases match TRBD1. Germline CDR1 and CDR2: LNHDA and SQIVND (reference sequence). This CDR3 is built from 13 residues. V was clipped by 8 bases and J by 7 bases; unmatched bases: 6. CDR3 nucleotide sequence: TGTGCCAGTGCGGACAGGGTTGGTGAAAAACTGTTTTTT. It yields the protein CASADRVGEKLFF.

V is TRBV10-2 and J is TRBJ1-6; D might be TRBD1 (5 bases). The CDR3 runs 16 residues. The germline V gene has CDR1 WSHSY and CDR2 SAAADI. The V end was cut by 6 bases, the J end by 1 base, with 13 bases between. This CDR3 reads CASRGRVQSYNSPLHF. The DNA for the CDR3 is TGCGCCAGCAGGGGCAGGGTACAATCCTATAATTCACCCCTCCACTTT.

The CDR3 here is CASSQDPGTVNQPQHF. CDR3 bases: TGCGCCAGCAGCCAAGATCCGGGGACAGTCAATCAGCCCCAGCATTTT. This sequence joins TRBV4-1 and TRBJ1-5; 7 bases line up with TRBD1. Germline loops: CDR1 MGHRA, CDR2 YSYEKL. Unmatched junction bases numbered 5, after V lost 0 bases and J lost 3 bases. The CDR3 is made up of 16 amino acids.

J is TRBJ1-3 and V is TRBV7-2; TRBD1 might be the D (6 bases). V lost 5 bases to trimming and J lost 3 bases, with 17 bases between them. Looked up from germline, CDR1 is SGHTA and CDR2 is FQGNSA. This CDR3 region has 16 residues. The CDR3 sequence: CASSAQITGIGNTIYF. CDR3 coding DNA: TGTGCCAGCAGCGCCCAAATCACAGGGATTGGAAACACCATATATTTT.

The J gene is TRBJ2-7, the V gene TRBV2, with 7 bases that match TRBD1. V shed 4 bases and J 2 bases; nucleotides not matched to a gene: 11. CDR1 is SNHLY, CDR2 FYNNEI, per germline. The CDR3 totals 16 residues. In DNA, the CDR3 is TGTGCCAGCAGTGGGGGAACAGGGGACGGACCCTACGAGCAGTACTTC. Protein sequence: CASSGGTGDGPYEQYF.

The chain couples TRBV5-1 to TRBJ2-1; 10 nucleotides match TRBD1. The CDR3 is 14 amino acids. From germline, CDR1 is SGHRS and CDR2 YFSETQ. V dropped 4 bases and J dropped 7; count of bases not matched to a gene: 5. CDR3 protein: CASSTTGGFNEQFF. In nucleotides, the CDR3 is TGCGCCAGCAGCACGACAGGGGGCTTTAATGAGCAGTTCTTC.

The CDR3 is CASSSRDRTSGNTIYF. The DNA of the CDR3 is TGTGCCAGTAGTAGCCGGGACAGAACCTCTGGAAACACCATATATTTT. The chain has TRBV19 and TRBJ1-3; 7 bases agree with TRBD1. This CDR3 spans 16 amino acids. V shed 4 bases, J shed 0 bases, and the junction held 6 bases outside the gene matches. CDR1 and CDR2 from the germline V gene are LNHDA and SQIVND (reference sequence).

The chain couples TRBV3-1 (or the pseudogene TRBV3-2) to TRBJ2-7; D might be TRBD2 (7 bases). The V gene lost 5 bases and the J gene lost 2 bases, with 13 bases spanning the gap. The CDR3 spans 14 residues. Germline assignment: CDR1 LGHDT and CDR2 YNNKEL (reference sequence). As DNA, the CDR3 is TGTGCCAGCAGCGGCGGAGGGGGGGCCTACGAGCAGTACTTC. It specifies CASSGGGGAYEQYF.

J is TRBJ1-2 and V is TRBV5-1; a weak D match, TRBD1 (6 bases). Germline V CDR1 and CDR2: SGHRS, YFSETQ. This CDR3 region has 15 residues. Trimming pared 0 bases from V and 4 bases from J, leaving 13 bases between. CDR3 sequence: CASSLGGGLGYGYTF. The CDR3 DNA follows: TGCGCCAGCAGCTTGGGCGGGGGGCTTGGCTATGGCTACACCTTC.

The CDR3 here is CSVLDRGSQPQHF. The DNA of the CDR3 is TGCAGCGTACTAGACAGGGGGAGTCAGCCCCAGCATTTT. The chain joins TRBV29-1 to TRBJ1-5, with TRBD1 matching over 9 bases. Germline V gives CDR1 SQVTM, CDR2 ANQGSEA. CDR3 size: 13 residues. The junction had 6 bases not matched to a gene; V was cut back by 6 bases and J by 6 bases. The variable domain in full, with the rest retrieved from reference TRBV29-1 and TRBJ1-5, is SAVISQKPSRDICQRGTSLTIQCQVDSQVTMMFWYRQQPGQSLTLIATANQGSEATYESGFVIDKFPISRPNLTFSTLTVSNMSPEDSSIYLCSVLDRGSQPQHFGDGTRLSIL.

DNA of the CDR3: TGTGCCAGTAGTTTGACAGGGGACCTATATCAGCCCCAGCATTTT. Translation gives CASSLTGDLYQPQHF. The chain combines TRBV19 with TRBJ1-5; 8 nucleotides agree with TRBD1. The germline gives CDR1 LNHDA, CDR2 SQIVND (reference sequence). The trim removed 5 bases at V and 5 bases at J, leaving 8 bases unmatched. The CDR3 runs 15 residues. Complete variable domain (other parts from reference TRBV19 and TRBJ1-5): DGGITQSPKYLFRKEGQNVTLSCEQNLNHDAMYWYRQDPGQGLRLIYYSQIVNDFQKGDIAEGYSVSREKKESFPLTVTSAQKNPTAFYLCASSLTGDLYQPQHFGDGTRLSIL.

This clone was counted only a few times. V is TRBV5-6 and J is TRBJ1-2, with 7 bases matching TRBD1. The CDR3 spans 13 residues. The germline gives CDR1 SGHDT, CDR2 YYEEEE. Unmatched junction bases numbered 8, after V lost 4 bases and J lost 8 bases. The CDR3 loop is CASSDARGRGYTF. The CDR3 DNA reads TGTGCCAGCAGCGATGCGAGGGGGCGAGGCTACACCTTC.

The chain carries TRBV19 and TRBJ2-2; TRBD1 might be the D (5 bases). This CDR3 region has 14 residues. Trimming stripped 7 bases from V and 0 bases from J, with 9 bases between. CDR1 LNHDA and CDR2 SQIVND come from the germline V gene (reference sequence). CDR3 protein: CASTQTANTGELFF. The CDR3 DNA reads as TGTGCCAGTACCCAGACAGCGAACACCGGGGAGCTGTTTTTT.

The chain uses TRBV7-2 and TRBJ2-2; 8 bases fit TRBD1. CDR1 and CDR2 from the germline V gene are SGHTA and FQGNSA. CDR3 length: 15 amino acids. V lost 5 bases and J lost 6; bases outside the gene matches: 8. CDR3 sequence (DNA): TGTGCCAGCAGCACACGACAGGGGCCTTCCGGGGAGCTGTTTTTT. Translated: CASSTRQGPSGELFF.

This chain joins TRBV5-1 and TRBJ2-2, with 8 bases lining up with TRBD1. This CDR3 is 15 amino acids long. Germline CDR1 reads SGHRS; CDR2 reads YFSETQ. The V and J ends lost 4 bases and 1 base, in that order; junction bases with no gene match: 3. The CDR3 DNA reads as TGCGCCAGCAGCGGACAGGGACTGAACACCGGGGAGCTGTTTTTT. This translates into CASSGQGLNTGELFF.

The chain links TRBV6-6 to TRBJ2-3, with a weak D call TRBD2 (5 bases). The ends were cut back, 4 bases at V and 0 bases at J, with 14 bases in the middle. The CDR3 sequence is 16 residues long. Germline CDR1 reads MNHNY; CDR2 reads SVGAGI (reference sequence). The CDR3 here is CASSSRGPASTDTQYF. The CDR3 DNA follows: TGTGCCAGCAGTTCTCGAGGGCCGGCTAGCACAGATACGCAGTATTTT.

J is TRBJ1-1 and V is TRBV5-1; TRBD1 might be the D (5 bases). CDR1 is SGHRS, CDR2 YFSETQ, per germline. This CDR3 contains 14 residues. Trimming removed 1 base at V and 5 bases at J, with 12 bases between. In DNA, the CDR3 is TGCGCCAGCAGCTTGTTCGGGGGAGCGACTGAAGCTTTCTTT. Translated, it gives CASSLFGGATEAFF.

DNA for the CDR3: TGTGCCAGCAGTTTAGGGACAGGCGCAAACTATGGCTACACCTTC. It is translated as CASSLGTGANYGYTF. The chain is built from TRBV27 and TRBJ1-2, with TRBD1 identical over 8 bases. Trimming at V came to 2 bases and at J to 2 bases, leaving 4 bases not matched to a gene. There are 15 residues in the CDR3. Germline CDR1 MNHEY, CDR2 SMNVEV (reference sequence).